This T cell receptor (beta chain) was found in a study of CD8 T cells in ankylosing spondylitis. Study-level points and caveats: Enrichment of disease-linked clones was reportedly significant in matched ankylosing spondylitis synovial fluid. Apparently characteristic of ankylosing spondylitis blood was a TCR beta motif (eight highly homologous variants). Earlier literature documents some of the motif variants in reactive arthritis synovial fluid and blood.

The trim removed 3 bases at V and 7 bases at J, leaving 13 bases unmatched. The CDR3 has 15 residues. CDR1 DFQATT and CDR2 SNEGSKA come from the germline V gene (reference sequence). Quantitative 5'-RACE with molecular barcodes was used to make the TCR beta libraries. Each CDR3 protein is one row after TCRdb ran MiXCR on the 5' RACE reads. The sample lists roughly 100,000 distinct CDR3 sequences, about 8.3% occurring once. This clonotype was detected many times. Its antigen is as yet unknown. The chain joins TRBV20-1 to TRBJ2-5; 8 positions match TRBD2. The source material was blood, either unsorted or a sorted T cell fraction (not recorded which). This sequence originates from a male donor with ankylosing spondylitis or in good health (not recorded which). CDR3 DNA sequence: TGCAGTGCTAGCCCGGGACTAGTTTGGGGAGGGACCCAGTACTTC. Amino acid sequence: CSASPGLVWGGTQYF.